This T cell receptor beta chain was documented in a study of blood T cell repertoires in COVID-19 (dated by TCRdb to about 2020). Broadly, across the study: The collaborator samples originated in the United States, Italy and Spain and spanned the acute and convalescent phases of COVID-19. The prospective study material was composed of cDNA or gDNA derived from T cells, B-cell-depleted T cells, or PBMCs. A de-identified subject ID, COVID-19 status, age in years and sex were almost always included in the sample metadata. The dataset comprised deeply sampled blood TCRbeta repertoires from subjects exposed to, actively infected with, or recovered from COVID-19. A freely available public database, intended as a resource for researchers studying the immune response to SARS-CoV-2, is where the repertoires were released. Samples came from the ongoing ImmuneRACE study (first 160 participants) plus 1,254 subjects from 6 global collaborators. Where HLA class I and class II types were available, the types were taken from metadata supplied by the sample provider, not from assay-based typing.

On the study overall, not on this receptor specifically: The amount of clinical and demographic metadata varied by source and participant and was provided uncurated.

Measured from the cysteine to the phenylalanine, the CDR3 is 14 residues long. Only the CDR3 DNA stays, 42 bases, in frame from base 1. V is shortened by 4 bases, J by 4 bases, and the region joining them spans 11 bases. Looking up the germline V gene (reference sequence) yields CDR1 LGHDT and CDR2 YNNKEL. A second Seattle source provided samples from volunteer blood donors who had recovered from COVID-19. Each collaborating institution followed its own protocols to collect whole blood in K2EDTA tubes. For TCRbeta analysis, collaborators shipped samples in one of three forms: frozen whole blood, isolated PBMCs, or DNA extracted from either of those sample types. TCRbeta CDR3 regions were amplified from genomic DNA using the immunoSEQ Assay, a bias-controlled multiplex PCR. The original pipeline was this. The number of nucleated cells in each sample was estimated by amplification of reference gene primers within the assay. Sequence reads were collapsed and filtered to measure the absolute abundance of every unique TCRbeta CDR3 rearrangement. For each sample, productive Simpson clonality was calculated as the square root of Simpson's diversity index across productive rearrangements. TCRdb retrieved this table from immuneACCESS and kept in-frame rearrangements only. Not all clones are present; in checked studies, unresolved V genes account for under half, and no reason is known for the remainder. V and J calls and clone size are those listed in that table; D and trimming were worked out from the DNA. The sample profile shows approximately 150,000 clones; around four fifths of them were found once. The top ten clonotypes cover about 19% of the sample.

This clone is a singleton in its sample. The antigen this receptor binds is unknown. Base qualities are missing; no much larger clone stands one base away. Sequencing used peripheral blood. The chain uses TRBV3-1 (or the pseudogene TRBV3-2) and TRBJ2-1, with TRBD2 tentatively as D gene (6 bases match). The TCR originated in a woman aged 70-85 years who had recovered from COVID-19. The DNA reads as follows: TGTGCCAGCAGCCCCTGGGGGGAGTACAATGAGCAGTTCTTC. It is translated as CASSPWGEYNEQFF.